The rows below give T cell receptor beta chains drawn from one sample of a study of T cell changes during pregnancy in multiple sclerosis. Assay used: immunoSEQ multiplex PCR; TCRdb lists only in-frame clones, some missing. Among 74,000 or so clones listed, around 90% were seen once. Sequenced here: CD4+ T cells from peripheral blood mononuclear cells, sampled before pregnancy. The receptors here all came from a female donor with multiple sclerosis, enrolled in a pregnancy study. The CDR3 runs from the conserved cysteine through the conserved F or W. The order of the fields is V gene, J gene, D gene, CDR3 length, clone size, CDR3 protein, CDR3 DNA. D genes are given only for firm matches. Part of the rows lack a size; the others show once, few, many or a class for expanded clones.

v_gene: TRBV18; j_gene: TRBJ2-1; d_gene: TRBD1; len: 16; abundance: NA; CDR3aa: CASSLPGQGIYNEQFF; CDR3nt: TGTGCCAGCTCACTCCCGGGACAGGGCATTTACAATGAGCAGTTCTTC
v_gene: TRBV28; j_gene: TRBJ2-7; d_gene: TRBD2; len: 16; abundance: NA; CDR3aa: CASSLLVAGEAYEQYF; CDR3nt: TGTGCCAGCAGTTTATTAGTAGCGGGTGAGGCTTACGAGCAGTACTTC
v_gene: TRBV5-1; j_gene: TRBJ2-1; d_gene: TRBD2; len: 15; abundance: NA; CDR3aa: CASSRGLDSYNEQFF; CDR3nt: TGCGCCAGCAGCAGGGGACTAGACTCCTACAATGAGCAGTTCTTC
v_gene: TRBV6-5; j_gene: TRBJ1-6; d_gene: NA; len: 16; abundance: few; CDR3aa: CASSLEPGGINSPLHF; CDR3nt: TGTGCCAGCAGTTTAGAACCGGGGGGGATCAATTCACCCCTCCACTTT
v_gene: TRBV5-1; j_gene: TRBJ1-2; d_gene: NA; len: 13; abundance: NA; CDR3aa: CASSLDRVGGYTF; CDR3nt: TGCGCCAGCAGCTTGGACAGGGTGGGCGGCTACACCTTC
v_gene: TRBV29-1; j_gene: TRBJ1-1; d_gene: TRBD1; len: 12; abundance: NA; CDR3aa: CSVGTGNTEAFF; CDR3nt: TGCAGCGTTGGGACAGGGAACACTGAAGCTTTCTTT
v_gene: TRBV19; j_gene: TRBJ2-7; d_gene: NA; len: 12; abundance: NA; CDR3aa: CASKGGESEQYF; CDR3nt: TGTGCCAGTAAAGGCGGGGAATCCGAGCAGTACTTC
v_gene: TRBV28; j_gene: TRBJ1-5; d_gene: NA; len: 16; abundance: NA; CDR3aa: CASSLRAAPFNQPQHF; CDR3nt: TGTGCCAGCAGTTTGAGGGCAGCTCCCTTCAATCAGCCCCAGCATTTT
v_gene: TRBV5-6; j_gene: TRBJ1-3; d_gene: NA; len: 16; abundance: NA; CDR3aa: CASSRRRQTPGNTIYF; CDR3nt: TGTGCCAGCAGCCGAAGGCGACAGACCCCTGGAAACACCATATATTTT
v_gene: TRBV27; j_gene: TRBJ2-3; d_gene: NA; len: 11; abundance: NA; CDR3aa: CASSLFNTQYF; CDR3nt: TGTGCCAGCAGTTTGTTTAATACGCAGTATTTT
v_gene: TRBV27; j_gene: TRBJ2-7; d_gene: NA; len: 14; abundance: NA; CDR3aa: CASSSIGRHYEQYF; CDR3nt: TGTGCCAGCAGTTCGATCGGGAGACACTACGAGCAGTACTTC
v_gene: TRBV5-1; j_gene: TRBJ2-5; d_gene: TRBD2; len: 13; abundance: NA; CDR3aa: CASTSGSWETQYF; CDR3nt: TGCGCCAGCACGAGCGGGAGCTGGGAGACCCAGTACTTC
v_gene: TRBV27; j_gene: TRBJ2-2; d_gene: TRBD2; len: 15; abundance: NA; CDR3aa: CASRLAGVNTGELFF; CDR3nt: TGTGCCAGCAGACTAGCGGGAGTTAACACCGGGGAGCTGTTTTTT
v_gene: TRBV5-8; j_gene: TRBJ1-1; d_gene: NA; len: 16; abundance: NA; CDR3aa: CASSLVLGLWNTEAFF; CDR3nt: TGTGCCAGCAGCTTGGTCCTAGGACTCTGGAACACTGAAGCTTTCTTT
v_gene: TRBV5-6; j_gene: TRBJ1-6; d_gene: NA; len: 15; abundance: NA; CDR3aa: CASSLAGRQGSPLHF; CDR3nt: TGTGCCAGCAGCTTGGCCGGACGGCAGGGTTCACCCCTCCACTTT
v_gene: TRBV7-3; j_gene: TRBJ2-1; d_gene: TRBD2; len: 15; abundance: NA; CDR3aa: CASSLGGSGAYEQFF; CDR3nt: TGTGCCAGCAGCTTAGGGGGTAGCGGGGCCTATGAGCAGTTCTTC
v_gene: TRBV30; j_gene: TRBJ2-4; d_gene: NA; len: 15; abundance: NA; CDR3aa: CAWSDDFRGQVVQYF; CDR3nt: TGTGCCTGGAGTGATGATTTTCGGGGACAAGTGGTTCAGTACTTC
v_gene: TRBV19; j_gene: TRBJ1-1; d_gene: NA; len: 13; abundance: NA; CDR3aa: CASSIWATDEAFF; CDR3nt: TGTGCCAGTAGTATCTGGGCGACAGATGAAGCTTTCTTT
v_gene: TRBV18; j_gene: TRBJ1-3; d_gene: TRBD1; len: 15; abundance: NA; CDR3aa: CASSSTGGVGNTIYF; CDR3nt: TGTGCCAGCTCATCCACAGGGGGCGTTGGAAACACCATATATTTT
v_gene: TRBV2; j_gene: TRBJ2-3; d_gene: NA; len: 14; abundance: NA; CDR3aa: CASSETGVKDTQYF; CDR3nt: TGTGCCAGCAGTGAAACGGGAGTTAAAGATACGCAGTATTTT